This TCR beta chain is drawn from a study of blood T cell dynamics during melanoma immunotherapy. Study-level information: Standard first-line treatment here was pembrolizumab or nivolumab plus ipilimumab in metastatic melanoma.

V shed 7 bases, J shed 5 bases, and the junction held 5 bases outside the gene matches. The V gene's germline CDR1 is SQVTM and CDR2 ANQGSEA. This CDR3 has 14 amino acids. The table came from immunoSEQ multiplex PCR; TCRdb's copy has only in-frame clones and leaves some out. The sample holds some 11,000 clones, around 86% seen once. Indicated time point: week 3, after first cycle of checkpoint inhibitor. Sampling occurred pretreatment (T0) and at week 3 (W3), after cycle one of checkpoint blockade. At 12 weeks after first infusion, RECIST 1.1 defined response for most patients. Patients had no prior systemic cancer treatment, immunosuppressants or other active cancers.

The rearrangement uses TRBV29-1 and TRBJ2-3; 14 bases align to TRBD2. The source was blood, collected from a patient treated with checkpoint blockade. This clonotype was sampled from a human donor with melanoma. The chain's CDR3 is CSALTSGGVDTQYF. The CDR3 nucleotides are TGCAGCGCCCTGACTAGCGGGGGGGTAGATACGCAGTATTTT.